This entry lists 26 T cell receptor beta chains sequenced from one sample in a study of blood T cell repertoires in COVID-19. Assay: immunoSEQ multiplex PCR; the TCRdb copy retains only in-frame clones and omits some. The sample contains 150,000 to 190,000 clones, around 84% of which appear only once. The sample taken for sequencing was PBMCs or T cells enriched from blood (not recorded which). The receptor source for this set is a man aged 45-65 years who had recovered from COVID-19.

CDR3 sequence: CASSHRTGINTEAFF. The CDR3, as DNA: TGTGCCAGCTCACACCGGACAGGGATCAACACTGAAGCTTTCTTT. The V call is TRBV18, the J call TRBJ1-1; 8 nucleotides line up with TRBD1. CDR3 length: 15 residues. Germline V gene lookup returns CDR1 KGHSH and CDR2 LQKENI. The V segment lost 4 bases and the J segment 2 bases; nucleotides outside the gene matches: 6.

The gene calls are TRBV3-1 (or the pseudogene TRBV3-2) and TRBJ2-5, with 7 bases matching TRBD1. Germline assignment: CDR1 LGHDT and CDR2 YNNKEL (reference sequence). J lost 5 bases, V lost 1 base, and 10 bases had no gene match. The CDR3 extends over 16 amino acids. Written as DNA, the CDR3 is TGTGCCAGCAGCCAAGTGTGGAGAGGGGGCATGGAGACCCAGTACTTC. Translated: CASSQVWRGGMETQYF.

The chain has TRBV25-1 and TRBJ1-4; 8 bases line up with TRBD1. J gave up 8 bases and V 5 bases, and 10 bases lay outside the gene matches. Germline loops: CDR1 MGHDK, CDR2 SYGVNS. The CDR3 runs to 15 residues. CDR3 nucleotide sequence: TGTGCCAGCAGTCTCCGGACAGGGCGGAGAGAAAAACTGTTTTTT. Amino acid sequence: CASSLRTGRREKLFF.

The chain joins TRBV12-2 to TRBJ2-1; the D segment call TRBD2 is taken from the table without a DNA check. TRBV12-2 is listed as a pseudogene. The CDR3 sequence is 16 residues long. The CDR3 coding sequence is TGTGCAAGTCGCCGGAGGGTTCAAAGCTCCTACAATGAGCAGTTCTTC. Its translation is CASRRRVQSSYNEQFF.

CDR3 DNA sequence: TGTGCCAGTACCCTCCGGGGTTTTGGAGAAAAACTGTTTTTT. This gives the protein CASTLRGFGEKLFF. The chain couples TRBV19 to TRBJ1-4, with D uncertain. This CDR3 contains 14 residues. With 7 bases removed from V and 8 bases from J, the gap between germline ends came to 17 bases. Germline CDR1 and CDR2: LNHDA and SQIVND (reference sequence).

J is TRBJ2-1 and V is TRBV7-9; D is ambiguous. The V end was cut by 5 bases, the J end by 5 bases, with 16 bases between. There are 15 residues in the CDR3. Germline CDR1 SEHNR, CDR2 FQNEAQ (reference sequence). The CDR3 nucleotides read TGTGCCAGCAGCGACTTTTACCTTACGGACAATGAGCAGTTCTTC. Protein sequence: CASSDFYLTDNEQFF.

The chain couples TRBV10-3 to TRBJ2-3, with D perhaps matching TRBD1 (5 bases). CDR1 is ENHRY, CDR2 SYGVKD, per germline. This CDR3 contains 14 residues. V was cut by 10 bases and J by 0 bases, with 14 bases left in between. The CDR3 loop reads CATVRTLSTDTQYF. As DNA, the CDR3 is TGTGCCACAGTCAGGACACTGAGCACAGATACGCAGTATTTT.

This clone was picked up a small number of times. This chain joins TRBV13 and TRBJ1-1; D might be TRBD1 (5 bases). V lost 2 bases and J 4 bases, leaving 11 bases between the germline ends. Germline lookup yields CDR1 PRHDT and CDR2 FYEKMQ (reference sequence). CDR3 length: 14 amino acids. The CDR3 spells CASSLQGRGTEAFF. For the CDR3, the DNA is TGTGCCAGCAGCTTACAGGGAAGGGGCACTGAAGCTTTCTTT.

The V gene is TRBV5-4, the J gene TRBJ1-2; 11 positions agree with TRBD1. The J segment lost 2 bases and the V segment lost 4 bases, leaving 1 base of the junction unmatched. Germline V lookup: CDR1 SGHNT, CDR2 YYREEE (reference sequence). The length of the CDR3 is 14 residues. CDR3 nucleotides: TGTGCCAGCAGCGGGACAGGGGGGAACTATGGCTACACCTTC. Translated: CASSGTGGNYGYTF.

Note on this clone: It is unclear where the CDR3 begins or ends on the DNA, so no DNA is shown, and the CDR3 is as TCRdb lists it. The gene calls are TRBV20-1 and TRBJ1-1. Per the germline V gene, CDR1 is DFQATT and CDR2 is SNEGSKA (reference sequence). Counting both end residues, the CDR3 totals 15 amino acids. CDR3 in amino acids: CSASFGDGFGTEAFF.

The CDR3 nucleotides are TGTGCCAGCAGCATACAGGGGCAATTGAATCAGCCCCAGCATTTT. The encoded protein is CASSIQGQLNQPQHF. This chain links TRBV6-5 with TRBJ1-5; 7 bases align to TRBD1. There are 15 residues in the CDR3. Per germline, CDR1 MNHEY and CDR2 SVGAGI. The V gene end was trimmed by 6 bases and the J gene end by 4 bases; junction bases not matched to a gene: 9.

The chain carries TRBV2 and TRBJ1-6, with 7 bases aligning to TRBD1. The CDR3 is 13 residues long. CDR1 SNHLY and CDR2 FYNNEI come from the germline V gene. V was pared by 8 bases and J by 7 bases, with 5 bases of the junction left unmatched. CDR3 bases: TGTGCCAGCTTTGCACAGGGGAATTCACCCCTCCACTTT. This gives the protein CASFAQGNSPLHF.

This chain uses TRBV2 with TRBJ1-2, with 7 bases identical to TRBD1. V lost 8 bases to trimming and J lost 7 bases; unmatched junction nucleotides: 7. The CDR3 runs to 12 residues. In germline, CDR1 is SNHLY, CDR2 FYNNEI. In DNA form, the CDR3 reads TGTGCCAGCCGTCAAGACAGGGCTGGCTACACCTTC. Its translation: CASRQDRAGYTF.

The rearrangement links TRBV5-4 to TRBJ2-1; unclear D gene. The CDR3 runs 16 residues. Germline lookup yields CDR1 SGHNT and CDR2 YYREEE (reference sequence). V lost 4 bases to trimming and J lost 4 bases, with 18 bases between them. The CDR3 sequence: CASSRRSGSLYNEQFF. CDR3 DNA sequence: TGTGCCAGCAGCCGAAGATCAGGCAGTCTTTACAATGAGCAGTTCTTC.

This chain connects TRBV5-1 to TRBJ1-1; 7 nucleotides line up with TRBD1. V lost 0 bases to trimming and J lost 5 bases; unmatched junction nucleotides: 7. The CDR3 is made up of 15 amino acids. From germline, CDR1 is SGHRS and CDR2 YFSETQ. The CDR3 is CASSLAGTDYTEAFF. The CDR3 coding sequence is TGCGCCAGCAGCTTGGCGGGGACAGACTATACTGAAGCTTTCTTT.

This chain links TRBV5-4 with TRBJ2-3; 10 bases line up with TRBD2. After removal of 0 bases from V and 8 bases from J, the junction contained 9 bases not matched to a gene. Germline V gene lookup returns CDR1 SGHNT and CDR2 YYREEE (reference sequence). CDR3 length equals 16 residues. The CDR3 DNA reads as TGTGCCAGCAGCTTGGCGGAGCGGGGGGGTAGGGGTACGCAGTATTTT. Its protein is CASSLAERGGRGTQYF.

This rearrangement joins TRBV3-1 (or the pseudogene TRBV3-2) to TRBJ2-1; 9 nucleotides agree with TRBD1. CDR3 length: 16 residues. Germline lookup yields CDR1 LGHDT and CDR2 YNNKEL (reference sequence). V gave up 2 bases and J gave up 4 bases; unmatched junction bases: 6. CDR3 nucleotide sequence: TGTGCCAGCAGCCAATGGACAGGGGCGAATTACAATGAGCAGTTCTTC. It is translated as CASSQWTGANYNEQFF.

This clone has ten or more counts. Other DNA variants within this sample encode the same CDR3. The chain joins TRBV6-2 or TRBV6-3 to TRBJ1-2; the D is unclear. Trimming took 2 bases from V and 4 from J, leaving 8 bases between them. Germline CDR1 reads MNHEY; CDR2 reads SVGEGT. The CDR3 totals 13 residues. The CDR3 region is CASSYIGSYGYTF. In DNA, the CDR3 is TGTGCCAGCAGTTACATCGGGAGCTATGGCTACACCTTC.

The chain links TRBV29-1 to TRBJ2-5; D may be TRBD2 (6 bases). The CDR3 has 15 amino acids. Trimming removed 5 bases from V and 3 bases from J, with 19 bases in between. Germline lookup yields CDR1 SQVTM and CDR2 ANQGSEA. The CDR3 DNA is TGCAGCGTTCGAGGGAGGCCGTCTGGGGAAGAGACCCAGTACTTC. This codes for CSVRGRPSGEETQYF. Using reference TRBV29-1 and TRBJ2-5 for the parts outside the CDR3, the full variable domain is SAVISQKPSRDICQRGTSLTIQCQVDSQVTMMFWYRQQPGQSLTLIATANQGSEATYESGFVIDKFPISRPNLTFSTLTVSNMSPEDSSIYLCSVRGRPSGEETQYFGPGTRLLVL.

The V call is TRBV2, the J call TRBJ2-1; maybe TRBD1 (5 bases). Trimming took 3 bases from V and 12 from J, leaving 21 bases between them. Germline V gives CDR1 SNHLY, CDR2 FYNNEI. This CDR3 contains 15 residues. This CDR3 reads CASSDLGVSPSGQFF. The DNA for the CDR3 is TGTGCCAGCAGTGATTTAGGGGTGAGTCCTAGTGGGCAGTTCTTC. Complete variable domain (other parts from reference TRBV2 and TRBJ2-1): EPEVTQTPSHQVTQMGQEVILRCVPISNHLYFYWYRQILGQKVEFLVSFYNNEISEKSEIFDDQFSVERPDGSNFTLKIRSTKLEDSAMYFCASSDLGVSPSGQFFGPGTRLTVL.

This chain joins TRBV6-2 or TRBV6-3 and TRBJ1-3; 7 positions match TRBD1. The CDR3 covers 17 residues. Germline CDR1 reads MNHEY; CDR2 reads SVGEGT. After removal of 4 bases from V and 0 bases from J, the junction contained 9 bases not matched to a gene. This CDR3 is CASSSRPGTDSGNTIYF. The CDR3 coding sequence is TGTGCCAGCAGTTCCCGCCCCGGGACAGACTCTGGAAACACCATATATTTT.

The rearrangement uses TRBV12-5 and TRBJ1-1; the match to TRBD1 covers 7 bases. The CDR3 runs 14 residues. With V trimmed by 0 bases and J by 6 bases, 4 bases remained unmatched. Germline V gene sequence: CDR1 LGHNT, CDR2 FRNRAP. This CDR3 reads CASGLVWTGAEAFF. Here the CDR3 DNA reads TGTGCTAGTGGTTTGGTATGGACAGGAGCTGAAGCTTTCTTT.

The CDR3 region has the DNA TGTGCCAGCAGCCTTGACAGTTATAGCAATCAGCCCCAGCATTTT. Translated, it gives CASSLDSYSNQPQHF. This chain links TRBV6-5 with TRBJ1-5; weak D call: TRBD1 (5 bases). CDR3 size: 15 residues. The V end was cut by 6 bases, the J end by 0 bases, with 12 bases between. The germline V gene has CDR1 MNHEY and CDR2 SVGAGI.

This clone was counted a few times. V and J are TRBV9 and TRBJ1-1; D may be TRBD1 (6 bases). Germline values: CDR1 SGDLS, CDR2 YYNGEE. Between the trimmed V and J ends, which lost 5 bases and 0 bases, there was a span of 11 bases. The CDR3 has 14 amino acids. Here the CDR3 reads CASSTQGMNTEAFF. CDR3 bases: TGTGCCAGCAGTACGCAGGGGATGAACACTGAAGCTTTCTTT.

The gene calls are TRBV10-3 and TRBJ1-6, with 9 nucleotides matching TRBD1. Germline V gene sequence: CDR1 ENHRY, CDR2 SYGVKD. With 7 bases clipped from V and 9 bases from J, the junction kept 10 bases outside the gene matches. The CDR3 loop spans 15 amino acids. The CDR3 nucleotides are TGTGCCATCAAAACCGGGACAGGGAGCCCTTCACCCCTCCACTTT. Translated: CAIKTGTGSPSPLHF.

V gene TRBV29-1 combines with J gene TRBJ2-5; no clear D gene. The CDR3 is made up of 15 amino acids. Germline CDR1 is SQVTM and CDR2 is ANQGSEA. Trimming left V 1 base short and J 5 bases short, with 17 bases between. The CDR3 is CSVEGQPMEYETQYF. The CDR3, as DNA: TGCAGCGTTGAAGGGCAGCCTATGGAGTATGAGACCCAGTACTTC. Variable domain in full (rest from reference TRBV29-1 and TRBJ2-5): SAVISQKPSRDICQRGTSLTIQCQVDSQVTMMFWYRQQPGQSLTLIATANQGSEATYESGFVIDKFPISRPNLTFSTLTVSNMSPEDSSIYLCSVEGQPMEYETQYFGPGTRLLVL.